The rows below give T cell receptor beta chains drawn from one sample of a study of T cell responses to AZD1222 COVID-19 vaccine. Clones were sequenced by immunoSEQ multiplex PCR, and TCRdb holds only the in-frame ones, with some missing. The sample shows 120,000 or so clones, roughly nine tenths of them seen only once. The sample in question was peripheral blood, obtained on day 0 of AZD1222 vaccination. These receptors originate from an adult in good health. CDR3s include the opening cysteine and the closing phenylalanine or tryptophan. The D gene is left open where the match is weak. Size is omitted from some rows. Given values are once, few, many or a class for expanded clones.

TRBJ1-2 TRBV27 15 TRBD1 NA TGTGCCAGCACCTTTGCGGGACAGGGGGCGGGGGGCTACACCTTC CASTFAGQGAGGYTF
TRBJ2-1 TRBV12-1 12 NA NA TGTGCCAGCAGGGGTTCCTACAATGAGCAGTTCTTC CASRGSYNEQFF
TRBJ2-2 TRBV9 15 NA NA TGTGCCAGCAGCGTAGGAACTACGCCCACCGGGGAGCTGTTTTTT CASSVGTTPTGELFF
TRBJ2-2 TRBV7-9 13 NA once TGTGCCAGCAGCACGCTACGCGGGGGGGAGCTGTTTTTT CASSTLRGGELFF
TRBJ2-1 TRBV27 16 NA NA TGTGCCAGCAGTGCCCGAGGGGCAGGGGGGATCAATGAGCAGTTCTTC CASSARGAGGINEQFF
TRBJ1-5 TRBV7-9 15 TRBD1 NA TGTGCCAGCAGCGGACAGGGTGAGAGGGATCAGCCCCAGCATTTT CASSGQGERDQPQHF
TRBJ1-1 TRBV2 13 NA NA TGTGCCAGCAGTGAAGAGCTGAACACTGAAGCTTTCTTT CASSEELNTEAFF
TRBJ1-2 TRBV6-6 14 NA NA TGTGCCAGCAGTTACTCGGGGAGGCCGGATGGCTACACCTTC CASSYSGRPDGYTF
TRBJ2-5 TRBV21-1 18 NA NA TGTGCCAGCAGCAATGATTTGGGACTAGCGGGAGGGTTGGAGACCCAGTACTTC CASSNDLGLAGGLETQYF
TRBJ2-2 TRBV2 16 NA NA TGTGCCAGCAGTGTGGGCGGGGCCTTGAGCACCGGGGAGCTGTTTTTT CASSVGGALSTGELFF
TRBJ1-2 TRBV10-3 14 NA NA TGTGCCATCAGTCCCACGGAAGGGGACTATGGCTACACCTTC CAISPTEGDYGYTF
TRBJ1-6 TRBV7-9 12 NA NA TGTGCCAGCCAGGGAAATAATTCACCCCTCCACTTT CASQGNNSPLHF
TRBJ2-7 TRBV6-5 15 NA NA TGTGCCAGCAGTTCCGGCGGGGGCGGCACCTACGAGCAGTACTTC CASSSGGGGTYEQYF
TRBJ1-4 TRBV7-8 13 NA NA TGTGCCAGCAGCTTAGGGCAGGGGGAAAAACTGTTTTTT CASSLGQGEKLFF
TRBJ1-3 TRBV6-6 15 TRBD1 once TGTGCCAGCAGTTACTCGGGGACAGCTGGAAACACCATATATTTT CASSYSGTAGNTIYF
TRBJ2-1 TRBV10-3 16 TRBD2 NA TGTGCCATCAGTGTGTCTAGCGGATACTCCTACAATGAGCAGTTCTTC CAISVSSGYSYNEQFF
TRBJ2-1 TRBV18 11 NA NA TGTGCCAGCTCACTTGCCGATGAGCAGTTCTTC CASSLADEQFF
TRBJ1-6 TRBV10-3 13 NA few TGTGCCATCAGTGCGGCGGCTAGGTCACCCCTCCACTTT CAISAAARSPLHF
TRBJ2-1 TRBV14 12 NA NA TGTGCCAGCAGCCTGGGAGAGTTTGAGCAGTTCTTC CASSLGEFEQFF
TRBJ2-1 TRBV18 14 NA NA TGTGCCAGCTCCCTCGCTACCTCCTACAATGAGCAGTTCTTC CASSLATSYNEQFF
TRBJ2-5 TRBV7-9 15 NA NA TGTGCCAGCAGCTTAGCCGGGCAGGGTCAAGAGACCCAGTACTTC CASSLAGQGQETQYF
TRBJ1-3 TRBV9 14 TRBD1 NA TGTGCCAGCAGCGACAGGGGCTCTGGAAACACCATATATTTT CASSDRGSGNTIYF
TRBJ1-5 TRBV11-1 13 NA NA TGTGCCAGCAGCTTAGATTCTGGACAGCCCCAGCATTTT CASSLDSGQPQHF
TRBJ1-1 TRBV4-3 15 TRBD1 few TGCGCCAGCAGCCAAGATCTGGGACAGGGAACTGAAGCTTTCTTT CASSQDLGQGTEAFF
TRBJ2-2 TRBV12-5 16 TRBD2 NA TGTGCTAGTGGTTTGGTACTAGCGGCGAACACCGGGGAGCTGTTTTTT CASGLVLAANTGELFF
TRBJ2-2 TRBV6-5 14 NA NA TGTGCCAGCAGCCCCGGGTCGAACACCGGGGAGCTGTTTTTT CASSPGSNTGELFF
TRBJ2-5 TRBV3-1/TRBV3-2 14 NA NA TGTGCCAGTCGGGGTAGGGCAGGGCAAGAGACCCAGTACTTC CASRGRAGQETQYF
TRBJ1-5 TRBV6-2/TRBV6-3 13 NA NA TGTGCCAGCAGTTTACAGGGTTATCAGCCCCAGCATTTT CASSLQGYQPQHF
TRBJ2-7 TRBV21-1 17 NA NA TGTGCCAGCAGCAATGGGGGTGGGACAGGGGGGATCTACGAGCAGTACTTC CASSNGGGTGGIYEQYF
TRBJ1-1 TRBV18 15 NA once TGTGCCAGCTCACCACCTCCGGGGACCTGGACTGAAGCTTTCTTT CASSPPPGTWTEAFF
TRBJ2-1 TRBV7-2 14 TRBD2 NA TGTGCCAGCAGCTTAAGCGGGGGGCCCAATGAGCAGTTCTTC CASSLSGGPNEQFF
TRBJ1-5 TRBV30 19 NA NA TGTGCCTGGAGTGTAAGTACAGGGATAGGAGTTTCCGGGGTTCAGCCCCAGCATTTT CAWSVSTGIGVSGVQPQHF
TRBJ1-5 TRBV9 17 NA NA TGTGCCAGCAGCGTAGAGGCCCGGGACACTGTGGATCAGCCCCAGCATTTT CASSVEARDTVDQPQHF
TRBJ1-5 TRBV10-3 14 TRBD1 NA TGTGCCATCAGTGAAAGACAGGGGGATCAGCCCCAGCATTTT CAISERQGDQPQHF
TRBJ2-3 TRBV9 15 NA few TGTGCCAGCAGCGTAGAGGGTGGATGGACAGATACGCAGTATTTT CASSVEGGWTDTQYF
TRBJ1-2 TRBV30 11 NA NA TGTGCCTGGAACAGGGACTCTGGCTACACCTTC CAWNRDSGYTF
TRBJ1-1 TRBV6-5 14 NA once TGTGCCAGCAGTTCACTAAAAGGAGGAACTGAAGCTTTCTTT CASSSLKGGTEAFF
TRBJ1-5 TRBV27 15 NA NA TGTGCCAGCAGTTTAACCCATTCCGAGAGGCAGCCCCAGCATTTT CASSLTHSERQPQHF
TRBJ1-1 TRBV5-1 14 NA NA TGCGCCAGCAGCTTTGTGCGGGAGGGTACTGAAGCTTTCTTT CASSFVREGTEAFF
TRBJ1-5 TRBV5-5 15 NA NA TGTGCCAGCAGCCAGGGGATCGGGGAGGTTCAGCCCCAGCATTTT CASSQGIGEVQPQHF
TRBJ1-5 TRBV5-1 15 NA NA TGCGCCAGCAGCTTGGTCCCCGGGGGCGGGCAGCCCCAGCATTTT CASSLVPGGGQPQHF
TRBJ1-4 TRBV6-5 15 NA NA TGTGCCAGCAGACCCGCTGGACAGAATAATGAAAAACTGTTTTTT CASRPAGQNNEKLFF
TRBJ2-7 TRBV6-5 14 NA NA TGTGCCAGCAGTTACTCGACCCGGGACTACGAGCAGTACTTC CASSYSTRDYEQYF
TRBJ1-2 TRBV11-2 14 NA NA TGTGCCAGCACCCCCGGGGGAAGTAACTATGGCTACACCTTC CASTPGGSNYGYTF
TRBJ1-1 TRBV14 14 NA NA TGTGCCAGCAGCCAAGTGCGGAGTGGCACTGAAGCTTTCTTT CASSQVRSGTEAFF
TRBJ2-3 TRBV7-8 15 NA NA TGTGCCAGCAGCCGAGGGGGCGGGACCACAGATACGCAGTATTTT CASSRGGGTTDTQYF
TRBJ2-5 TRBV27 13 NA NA TGTGCCAGCAGTTTAGGACACGGAGAGACCCAGTACTTC CASSLGHGETQYF
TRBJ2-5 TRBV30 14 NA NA TGTGCCTGGAGTGACCGACTAGTTAGAGAGACCCAGTACTTC CAWSDRLVRETQYF
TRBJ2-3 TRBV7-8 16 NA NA TGTGCCAGCAGCTTAGGAACGGGAGCCTCCCCGGATACGCAGTATTTT CASSLGTGASPDTQYF
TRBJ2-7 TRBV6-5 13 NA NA TGTGCCAGCAGTTACCAAGGGGCGCGGGAGCAGTACTTC CASSYQGAREQYF